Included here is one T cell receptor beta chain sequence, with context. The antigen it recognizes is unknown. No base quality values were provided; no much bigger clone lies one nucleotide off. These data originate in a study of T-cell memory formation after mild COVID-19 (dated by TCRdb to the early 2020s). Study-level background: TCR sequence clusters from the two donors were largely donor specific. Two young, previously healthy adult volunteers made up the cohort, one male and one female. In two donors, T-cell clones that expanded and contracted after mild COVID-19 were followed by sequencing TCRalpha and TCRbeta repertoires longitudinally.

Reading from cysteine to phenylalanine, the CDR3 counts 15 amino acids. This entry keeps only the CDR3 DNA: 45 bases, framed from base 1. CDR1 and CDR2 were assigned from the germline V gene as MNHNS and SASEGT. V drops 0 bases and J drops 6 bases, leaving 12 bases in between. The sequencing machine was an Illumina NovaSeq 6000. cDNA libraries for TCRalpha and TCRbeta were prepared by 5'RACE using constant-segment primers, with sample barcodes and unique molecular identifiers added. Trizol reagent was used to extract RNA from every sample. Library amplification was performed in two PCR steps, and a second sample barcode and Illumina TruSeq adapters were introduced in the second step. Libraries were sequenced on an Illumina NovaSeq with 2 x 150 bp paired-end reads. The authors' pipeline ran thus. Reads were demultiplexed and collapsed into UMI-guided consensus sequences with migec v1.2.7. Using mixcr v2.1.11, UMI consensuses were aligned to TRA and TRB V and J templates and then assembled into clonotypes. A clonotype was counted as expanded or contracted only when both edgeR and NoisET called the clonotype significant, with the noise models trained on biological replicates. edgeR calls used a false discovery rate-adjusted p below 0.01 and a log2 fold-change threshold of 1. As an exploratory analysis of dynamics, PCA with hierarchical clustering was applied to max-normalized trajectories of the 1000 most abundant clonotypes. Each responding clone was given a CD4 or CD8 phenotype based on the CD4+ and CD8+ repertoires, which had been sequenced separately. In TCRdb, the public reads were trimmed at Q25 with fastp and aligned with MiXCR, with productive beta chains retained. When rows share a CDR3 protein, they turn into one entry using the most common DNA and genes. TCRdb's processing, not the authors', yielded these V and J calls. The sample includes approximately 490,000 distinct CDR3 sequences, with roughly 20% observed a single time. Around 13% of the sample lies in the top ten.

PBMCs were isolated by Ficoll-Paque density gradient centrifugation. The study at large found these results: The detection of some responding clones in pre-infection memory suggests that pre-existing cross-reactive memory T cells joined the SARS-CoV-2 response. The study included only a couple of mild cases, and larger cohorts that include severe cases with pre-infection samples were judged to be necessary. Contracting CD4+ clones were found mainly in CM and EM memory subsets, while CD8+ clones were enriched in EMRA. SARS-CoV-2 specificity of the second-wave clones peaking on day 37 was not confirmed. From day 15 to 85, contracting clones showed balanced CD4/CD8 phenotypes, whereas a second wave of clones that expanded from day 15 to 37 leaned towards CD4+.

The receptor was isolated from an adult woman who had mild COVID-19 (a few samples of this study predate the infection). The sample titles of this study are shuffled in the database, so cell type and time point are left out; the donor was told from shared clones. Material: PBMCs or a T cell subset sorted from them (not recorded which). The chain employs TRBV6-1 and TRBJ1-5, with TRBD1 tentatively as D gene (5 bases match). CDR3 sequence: CASSEAGTGSQPQHF. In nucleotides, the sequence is TGTGCCAGCAGTGAAGCAGGGACGGGGAGTCAGCCCCAGCATTTT.